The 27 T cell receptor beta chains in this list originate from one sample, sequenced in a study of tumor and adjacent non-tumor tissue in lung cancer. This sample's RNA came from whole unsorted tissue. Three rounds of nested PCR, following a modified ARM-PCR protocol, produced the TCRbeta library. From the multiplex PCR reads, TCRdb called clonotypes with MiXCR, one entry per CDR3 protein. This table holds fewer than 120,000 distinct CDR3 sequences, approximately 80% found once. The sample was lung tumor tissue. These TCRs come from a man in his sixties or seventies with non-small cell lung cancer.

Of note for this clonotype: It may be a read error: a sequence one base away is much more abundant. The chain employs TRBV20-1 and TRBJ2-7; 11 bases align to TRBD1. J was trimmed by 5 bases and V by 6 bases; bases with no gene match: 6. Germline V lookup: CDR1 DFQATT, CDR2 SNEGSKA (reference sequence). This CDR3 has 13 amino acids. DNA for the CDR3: TGCAGTGCCGGACAGGGGGCCACCCACGAGCAGTACTTC. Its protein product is CSAGQGATHEQYF.

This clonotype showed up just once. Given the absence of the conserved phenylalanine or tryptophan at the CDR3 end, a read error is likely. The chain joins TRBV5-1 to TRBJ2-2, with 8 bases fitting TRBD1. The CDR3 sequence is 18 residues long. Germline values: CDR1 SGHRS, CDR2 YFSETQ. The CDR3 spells CASSLAPMTGALTGGLFL. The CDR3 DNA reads TGCGCCAGCAGCTTGGCCCCAATGACAGGGGCGCTAACCGGGGGGCTGTTTTTA.

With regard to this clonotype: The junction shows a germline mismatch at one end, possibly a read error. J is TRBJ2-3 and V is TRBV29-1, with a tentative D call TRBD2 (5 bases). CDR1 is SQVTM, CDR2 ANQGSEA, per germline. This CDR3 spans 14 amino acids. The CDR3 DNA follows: TGCAGCGTTAATAGAGCGTCTAGCACAGATACGCAGTATTTC. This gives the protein CSVNRASSTDTQYF.

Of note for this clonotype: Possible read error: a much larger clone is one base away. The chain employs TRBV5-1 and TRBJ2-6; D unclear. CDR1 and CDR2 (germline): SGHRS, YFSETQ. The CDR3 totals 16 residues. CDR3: CARSLVSPSGANVLTF. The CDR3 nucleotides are TGCGCCAGGAGCTTGGTAAGCCCCTCTGGGGCCAACGTCCTGACTTTC.

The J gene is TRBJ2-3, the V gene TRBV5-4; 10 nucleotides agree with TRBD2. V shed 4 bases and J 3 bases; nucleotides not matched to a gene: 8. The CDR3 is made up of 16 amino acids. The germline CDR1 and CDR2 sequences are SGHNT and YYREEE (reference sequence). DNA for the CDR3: TGTGCCAGCAGCCTGGGTCTAGCGGGAGCTACAGATACGCAGTATTTT. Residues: CASSLGLAGATDTQYF.

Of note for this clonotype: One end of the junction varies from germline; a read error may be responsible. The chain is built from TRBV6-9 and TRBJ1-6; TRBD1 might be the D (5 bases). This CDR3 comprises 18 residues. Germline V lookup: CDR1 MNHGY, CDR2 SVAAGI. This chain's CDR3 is CASCYGSREVTSNSPLHF. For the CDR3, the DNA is TGTGCCAGCTGTTATGGTTCCAGGGAGGTTACTTCTAATTCACCCCTCCACTTT.

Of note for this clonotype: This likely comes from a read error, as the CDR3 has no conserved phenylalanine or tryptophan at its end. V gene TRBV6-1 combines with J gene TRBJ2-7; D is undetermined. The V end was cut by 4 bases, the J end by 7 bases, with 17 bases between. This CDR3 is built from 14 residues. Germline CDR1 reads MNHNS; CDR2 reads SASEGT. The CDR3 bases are TGTGCCAGCAGTGGAGCACAAGGAACAAGGGAGCAGTACTCC. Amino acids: CASSGAQGTREQYS.

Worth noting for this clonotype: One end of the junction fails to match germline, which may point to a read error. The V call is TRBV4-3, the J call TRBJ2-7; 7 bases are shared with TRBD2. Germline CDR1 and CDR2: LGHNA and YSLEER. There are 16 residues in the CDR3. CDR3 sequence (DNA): TGCGCCAGCAGCCAAGCCTTTAGAGGGAGGGCCCTCGAGCAGTATTTC. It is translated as CASSQAFRGRALEQYF.

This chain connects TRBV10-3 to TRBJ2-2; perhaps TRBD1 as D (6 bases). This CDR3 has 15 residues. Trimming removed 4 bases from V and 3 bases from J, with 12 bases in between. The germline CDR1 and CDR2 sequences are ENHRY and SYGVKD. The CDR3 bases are TGTGCCATCAGTGCGGTCAACAGGGACACCGGGGAGCTGTTTTTT. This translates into CAISAVNRDTGELFF.

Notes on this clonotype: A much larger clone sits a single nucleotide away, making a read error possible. The CDR3 reads CASSLQGRDGGYTF. DNA of the CDR3: TGTGCCAGCAGTTTACAGGGCAGGGATGGAGGCTACACCTTC. This chain links TRBV28 with TRBJ1-2, with D perhaps TRBD1 (5 bases). V lost 2 bases and J 8 bases, leaving 15 bases between the germline ends. This CDR3 comprises 14 residues. CDR1 and CDR2 (germline): MDHEN, SYDVKM.

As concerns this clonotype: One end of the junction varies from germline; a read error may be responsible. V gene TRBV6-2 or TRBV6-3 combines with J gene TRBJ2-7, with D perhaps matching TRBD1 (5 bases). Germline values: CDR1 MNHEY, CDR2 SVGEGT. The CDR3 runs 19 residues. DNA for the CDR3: TGTGCCAGCAGTCCCCTGGGCATAAGGGGCGGCCCTCATTCCTGCGAGCAGTACTTC. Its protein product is CASSPLGIRGGPHSCEQYF.

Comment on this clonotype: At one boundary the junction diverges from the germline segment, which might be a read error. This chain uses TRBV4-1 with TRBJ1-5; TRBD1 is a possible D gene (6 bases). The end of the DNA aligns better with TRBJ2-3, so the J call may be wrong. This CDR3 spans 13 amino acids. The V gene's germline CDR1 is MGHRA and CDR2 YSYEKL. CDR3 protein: CASSQADRRPQYF. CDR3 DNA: TGTGCCAGCAGCCAAGCGGACAGACGGCCCCAGTATTTT.

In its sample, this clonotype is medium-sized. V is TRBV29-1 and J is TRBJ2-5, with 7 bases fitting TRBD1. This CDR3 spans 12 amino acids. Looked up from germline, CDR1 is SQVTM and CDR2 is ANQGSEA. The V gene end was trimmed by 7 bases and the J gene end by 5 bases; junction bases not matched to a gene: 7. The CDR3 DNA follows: TGCAGCGCGGAAGGGGGCGGGGAGACCCAGTACTTC. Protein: CSAEGGGETQYF.

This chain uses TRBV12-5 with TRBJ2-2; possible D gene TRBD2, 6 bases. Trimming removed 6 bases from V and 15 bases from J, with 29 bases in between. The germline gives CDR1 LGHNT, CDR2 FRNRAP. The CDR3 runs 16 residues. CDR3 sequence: CASGPRDSRPTGDLFF. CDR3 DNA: TGTGCTAGTGGCCCACGGGACTCCCGTCCCACCGGGGACTTGTTTTTT. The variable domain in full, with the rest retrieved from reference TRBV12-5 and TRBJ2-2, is DARVTQTPRHKVTEMGQEVTMRCQPILGHNTVFWYRQTMMQGLELLAYFRNRAPLDDSGMPKDRFSAEMPDATLATLKIQPSEPRDSAVYFCASGPRDSRPTGDLFFGEGSRLTVL.

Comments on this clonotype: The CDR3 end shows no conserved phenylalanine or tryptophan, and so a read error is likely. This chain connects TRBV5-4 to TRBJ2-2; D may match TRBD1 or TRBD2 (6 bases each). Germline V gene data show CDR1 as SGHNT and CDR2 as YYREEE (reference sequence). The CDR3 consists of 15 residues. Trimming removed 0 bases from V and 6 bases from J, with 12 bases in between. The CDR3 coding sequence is TGTGCCAGCAGCTTGGGTTCGGGGGCCGCCGGGGAGCTGTTTTAT. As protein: CASSLGSGAAGELFY.

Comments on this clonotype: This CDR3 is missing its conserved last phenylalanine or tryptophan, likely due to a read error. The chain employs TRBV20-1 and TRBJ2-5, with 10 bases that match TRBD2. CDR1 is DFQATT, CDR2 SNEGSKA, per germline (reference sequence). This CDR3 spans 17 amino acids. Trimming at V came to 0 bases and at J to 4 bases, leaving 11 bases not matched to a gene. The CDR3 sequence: CSARDPERGGRVETQYL. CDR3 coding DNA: TGCAGTGCTAGAGATCCTGAGCGGGGGGGCCGGGTAGAGACCCAGTACTTA.

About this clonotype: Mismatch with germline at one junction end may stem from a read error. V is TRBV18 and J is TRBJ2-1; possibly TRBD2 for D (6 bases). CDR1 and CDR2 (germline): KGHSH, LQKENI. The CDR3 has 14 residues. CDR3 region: CVSSRLVEDNEQFF. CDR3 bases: TGTGTCAGCTCGCGACTAGTGGAAGACAATGAGCAGTTCTTC.

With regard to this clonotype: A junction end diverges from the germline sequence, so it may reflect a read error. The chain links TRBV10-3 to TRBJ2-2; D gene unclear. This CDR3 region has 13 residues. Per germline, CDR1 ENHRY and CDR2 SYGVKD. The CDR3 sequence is CTIVDENTGELFF. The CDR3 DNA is TGTACCATAGTCGATGAGAATACCGGGGAGCTGTTTTTT.

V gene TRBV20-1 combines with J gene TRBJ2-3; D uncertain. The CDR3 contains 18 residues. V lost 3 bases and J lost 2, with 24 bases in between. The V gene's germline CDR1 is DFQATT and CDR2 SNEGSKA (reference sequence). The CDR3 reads CSASDRWVSRFSTDTQYF. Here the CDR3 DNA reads TGCAGTGCTAGTGATCGGTGGGTCTCCAGATTTTCCACAGATACGCAGTATTTT.

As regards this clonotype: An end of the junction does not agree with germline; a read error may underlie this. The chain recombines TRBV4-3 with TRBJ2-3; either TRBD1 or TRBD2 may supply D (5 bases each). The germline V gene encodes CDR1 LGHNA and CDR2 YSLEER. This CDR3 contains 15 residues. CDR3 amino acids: CTSSSNLGTADTQYF. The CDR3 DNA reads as TGCACCAGCAGCTCTAACCTCGGGACGGCAGATACGCAGTATTTT.

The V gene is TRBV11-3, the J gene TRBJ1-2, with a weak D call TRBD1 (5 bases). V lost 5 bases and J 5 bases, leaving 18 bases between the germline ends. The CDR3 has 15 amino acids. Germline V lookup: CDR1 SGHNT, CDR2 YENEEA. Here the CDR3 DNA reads TGTGCCAGCAGCATATTGAGGACAAGGCTTTATGGCTACACCTTC. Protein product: CASSILRTRLYGYTF.

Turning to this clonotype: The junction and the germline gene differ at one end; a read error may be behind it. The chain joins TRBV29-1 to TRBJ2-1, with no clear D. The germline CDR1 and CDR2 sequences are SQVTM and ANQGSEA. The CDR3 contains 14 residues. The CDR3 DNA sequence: TGCATCGTTGCTCAGGATGGGTATTACAATGAACAGTTCTTC. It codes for CIVAQDGYYNEQFF.

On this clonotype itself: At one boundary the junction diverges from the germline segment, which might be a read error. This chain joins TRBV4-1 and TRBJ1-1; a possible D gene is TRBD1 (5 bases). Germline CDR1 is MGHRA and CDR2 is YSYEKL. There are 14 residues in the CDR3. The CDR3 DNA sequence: TGCACCAGCATCCAAGACAGTATGAACACTGAAGCTTTCTTT. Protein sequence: CTSIQDSMNTEAFF.

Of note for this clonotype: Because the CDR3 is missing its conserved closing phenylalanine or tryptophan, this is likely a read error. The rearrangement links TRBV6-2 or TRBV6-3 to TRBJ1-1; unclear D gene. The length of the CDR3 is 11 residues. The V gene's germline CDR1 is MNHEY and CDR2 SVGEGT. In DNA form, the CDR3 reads TGTGACAGCAGTTACATCACTGAAGCTTTCCTT. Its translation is CDSSYITEAFL.

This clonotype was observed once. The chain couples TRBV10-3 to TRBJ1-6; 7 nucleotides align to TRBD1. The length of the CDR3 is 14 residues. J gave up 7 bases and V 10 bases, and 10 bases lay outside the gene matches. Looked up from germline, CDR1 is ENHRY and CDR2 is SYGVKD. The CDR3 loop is CATQGGIGNSPLHF. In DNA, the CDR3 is TGTGCCACTCAGGGGGGCATTGGCAATTCACCCCTCCACTTT.

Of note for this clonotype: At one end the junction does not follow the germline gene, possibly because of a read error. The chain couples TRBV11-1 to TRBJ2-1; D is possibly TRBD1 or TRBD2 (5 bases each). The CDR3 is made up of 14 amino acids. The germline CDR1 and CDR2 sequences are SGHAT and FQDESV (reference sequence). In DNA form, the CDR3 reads TGTGCCAGTAGCTTAGTTACCAGGGACGATGAGCAGTTCTTC. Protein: CASSLVTRDDEQFF.

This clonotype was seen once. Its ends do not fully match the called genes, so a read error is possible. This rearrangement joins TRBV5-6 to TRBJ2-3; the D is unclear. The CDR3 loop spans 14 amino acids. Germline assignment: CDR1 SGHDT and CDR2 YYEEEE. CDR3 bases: TGTGCCAGCAGCTCGACACCCAGCAAAGATACGCAGTATTTT. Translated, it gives CASSSTPSKDTQYF.